The T cell receptor (beta chain) described here comes from a study of memory CD4+ T cells and cytomegalovirus serostatus. V lost 0 bases to trimming and J lost 7 bases, with 14 bases between them. The CDR3 covers 16 residues. From germline, CDR1 is SGHKS and CDR2 YYEKEE (reference sequence). Clones were read by immunoSEQ multiplex PCR, and TCRdb kept only the in-frame ones, dropping some. Of tens of thousands of clones in the sample, 70% to 85% are singletons; the top ten hold under 0.65%. Findings of the study overall: CMV serostatus prediction reached median AUC approximately 0.95, or 0.91 with US-trained model.

Worth noting for this clone: No antigen is known for it.

Single viable CD3+CD4+CD8-CD45RO+ cells were sorted as the memory CD4+ T cells. Positive selection with CD4 microbeads enriched total CD4+ T cells. Sequences were obtained from memory CD4+ T cells from blood. This sequence originates from an adult in good health and CMV-seronegative. The chain carries TRBV5-5 and TRBJ1-6; D is uncertain. CDR3 DNA sequence: TGTGCCAGCAGCTTGGTAGGTCGGCCGATGAATTCACCCCTCCACTTT. Encoded protein: CASSLVGRPMNSPLHF.